The 30 T cell receptor beta chains in this list originate from one sample, sequenced in a study of read filtering for tumor transcriptome and immune sequencing. From 400 to 450 ng of RNA, a library with molecular barcoded alpha/delta and beta/gamma adaptors was made. TCRdb recomputed calls from the reads with MiXCR, one row per CDR3 protein. The table shows about 130,000 distinct CDR3 sequences, with 13% occurring only once. The sequenced material came from a population of CD138-negative cells sorted from bone marrow. Receptor source: a donor at least 40 years old with multiple myeloma.

In this sample, this clonotype turned up a few times. A read error may be the cause here, since a much bigger clone is one base away. The rearrangement links TRBV12-3 or TRBV12-4 to TRBJ2-1; TRBD2 agrees at 7 bases. This CDR3 region has 16 residues. CDR3 amino acids: CASSQSRGSSYNERFF. CDR3 sequence (DNA): TGTGCCAGCAGCCAGTCGCGGGGGAGCTCCTACAATGAGCGGTTCTTC.

This clonotype was counted ten times or more. The V and J genes are TRBV7-9 and TRBJ2-2; no clear D. The CDR3 spans 13 residues. Germline CDR1 and CDR2: SEHNR and FQNEAQ (reference sequence). V was shortened by 2 bases and J by 6 bases, with 7 bases between the two germline ends. The CDR3 sequence: CASSLQWSGELFF. The DNA for the CDR3 is TGTGCCAGCAGCTTACAGTGGTCCGGGGAGCTGTTTTTT.

This clonotype has at least ten counts. The chain carries TRBV9 and TRBJ2-3, with TRBD2 identical over 11 bases. J lost 6 bases, V lost 6 bases, and 12 bases had no gene match. The germline V gene encodes CDR1 SGDLS and CDR2 YYNGEE. The CDR3 has 16 amino acids. The CDR3 spells CASTPSGRSAADTQYF. As DNA, the CDR3 is TGTGCCAGCACTCCTAGCGGGAGGTCTGCCGCTGATACGCAGTATTTT.

Ten or more counts support this clonotype. V and J are TRBV7-9 and TRBJ1-1; tentatively, D is TRBD1 (5 bases). The CDR3 has 13 amino acids. The V end lost 5 bases, the J end lost 2 bases, and 9 bases lay between the germline ends. The germline V gene has CDR1 SEHNR and CDR2 FQNEAQ (reference sequence). The CDR3 nucleotides read TGTGCCAGCAGCGACCAGGGAAACACTGAAGCTTTCTTT. This sequence encodes CASSDQGNTEAFF.

This clonotype was detected only a few times. The chain couples TRBV19 to TRBJ2-5; a possible D gene is TRBD1 (6 bases). The germline V and J ends were trimmed by 6 bases and 5 bases, with 10 bases remaining between them. Germline V gene sequence: CDR1 LNHDA, CDR2 SQIVND (reference sequence). There are 12 residues in the CDR3. CDR3 residues: CASSQGLETQYF. CDR3 DNA sequence: TGTGCCAGTAGCCAGGGGTTGGAGACCCAGTACTTC.

This clonotype was recorded many times. The V and J genes are TRBV6-6 and TRBJ2-7, with 10 nucleotides matching TRBD1. The V segment lost 7 bases and the J segment 6 bases; nucleotides outside the gene matches: 12. The CDR3 totals 15 residues. Germline CDR1 and CDR2: MNHNY and SVGAGI (reference sequence). The CDR3, as DNA: TGTGCCAGCAACTGGGGGACAGGGGAATCGGGCGAGCAGTACTTC. Protein product: CASNWGTGESGEQYF.

This clonotype has more than one count but fewer than ten. This could be a read error, since a much larger clone is one nucleotide away. This rearrangement joins TRBV18 to TRBJ1-4; 7 positions agree with TRBD1. The CDR3 length is 13 residues. The germline CDR1 and CDR2 sequences are KGHSH and LQKENI. V lost 8 bases, J lost 4 bases, and 4 bases stayed unmatched. The DNA of the CDR3 is TGTGCCAGCCCGACAGGGATTAATGAAAAACTGTTTTTT. Amino acids: CASPTGINEKLFF.

This clonotype has only a few counts. Given a much more abundant clone one base away, this may be a read error. The final CDR3 position lacks the conserved phenylalanine or tryptophan, pointing to a likely read error. CDR3 sequence: CASSLQRNTEAFI. CDR3 bases: TGTGCCAGCAGCCTACAAAGAAACACTGAAGCTTTCATT. V usage is TRBV7-3 and J usage is TRBJ1-1, with D uncertain. The V end was cut by 5 bases, the J end by 2 bases, with 9 bases between. Germline CDR1 and CDR2: SGHTA and FQGTGA. The CDR3 consists of 13 residues.

This clonotype appeared many times. V and J are TRBV5-1 and TRBJ2-7; D is undetermined. This CDR3 has 13 amino acids. The V gene's germline CDR1 is SGHRS and CDR2 YFSETQ. Trimming pared 2 bases from V and 3 bases from J, leaving 9 bases between. CDR3 region: CASSFLGSYEQYF. The CDR3 coding sequence is TGCGCCAGCAGCTTTTTGGGCAGCTACGAGCAGTACTTC.

On this clonotype: With a much larger clone just one base away, this may be a read error. This chain uses TRBV5-1 with TRBJ1-1; D is undetermined. Germline V gives CDR1 SGHRS, CDR2 YFSETQ. The CDR3 is 14 amino acids. The chain's CDR3 is CVSSFGSMNTEAFF. Here the CDR3 DNA reads TGCGTCAGCAGCTTTGGTAGCATGAACACTGAAGCTTTCTTT.

The V gene is TRBV19, the J gene TRBJ2-7; D is perhaps TRBD1 (6 bases). Germline assignment: CDR1 LNHDA and CDR2 SQIVND (reference sequence). The CDR3 sequence is 14 residues long. Trimming stripped 4 bases from V and 6 bases from J, with 16 bases between. CDR3 nucleotide sequence: TGTGCCAGTAGTAACACCAGGGGTGCGGGCGAGCAGTACTTC. This codes for CASSNTRGAGEQYF.

In this sample, this clonotype turned up many times. The V gene is TRBV5-1, the J gene TRBJ2-7, with D perhaps assigned TRBD1 or TRBD2 (6 bases each). The V gene's germline CDR1 is SGHRS and CDR2 YFSETQ. Trimming removed 4 bases from V and 7 bases from J, with 21 bases in between. This CDR3 contains 15 residues. CDR3 loop: CASSQEGGDPREQYF. CDR3 DNA sequence: TGCGCCAGCAGCCAGGAGGGGGGAGACCCGCGGGAGCAGTACTTC.

This clonotype turned up a few times. The rearrangement joins TRBV15 to TRBJ2-5, with 7 nucleotides matching TRBD1. CDR1 and CDR2 (germline): LNHNV, YYDKDF (reference sequence). Unmatched junction bases numbered 2, after V lost 0 bases and J lost 4 bases. This CDR3 has 14 residues. CDR3 protein: CATSRDKGAETQYF. The CDR3 DNA is TGTGCCACCAGCAGAGATAAGGGGGCAGAGACCCAGTACTTC.

This clonotype was detected many times. This rearrangement joins TRBV2 to TRBJ2-1; D gene uncertain. CDR1 and CDR2 (germline): SNHLY, FYNNEI. CDR3 size: 14 residues. Trimming cost V 5 bases and J 2 bases, with 10 bases left between them. This CDR3 is CASSHGNTYNEQFF. The CDR3 DNA reads TGTGCCAGCAGTCACGGTAACACCTACAATGAGCAGTTCTTC.

This clonotype was detected ten times or more. DNA of the CDR3: TGTGCCAGCAGTTTATGGGACACCAGCTACGAGCAGTACTTC. Its translation: CASSLWDTSYEQYF. The chain recombines TRBV28 with TRBJ2-7; the D gene is possibly TRBD1 (5 bases). CDR3 size: 14 residues. Trimming shortened V by 0 bases and J by 3 bases, and 9 bases separated the two germline ends. Germline CDR1 and CDR2: MDHEN and SYDVKM.

This clonotype was picked up a small number of times. An end of the junction differs from the germline gene, which may be a read error. The chain carries TRBV12-3 or TRBV12-4 and TRBJ2-2; possibly TRBD2 for D (6 bases). The CDR3 runs 14 residues. CDR3 sequence (DNA): TGTGCCAGCAAGCCGGAGGTGAACACCGGGGGGCTGTTTTTT. Translation: CASKPEVNTGGLFF.

This clonotype has just a few counts. The V gene is TRBV7-9, the J gene TRBJ1-1, with 7 nucleotides matching TRBD1. V lost 5 bases to trimming and J lost 12 bases; unmatched junction nucleotides: 12. The CDR3 consists of 13 residues. Germline lookup yields CDR1 SEHNR and CDR2 FQNEAQ (reference sequence). The CDR3 protein is CASSAVPGQPSFF. The CDR3 region has the DNA TGTGCCAGCAGCGCAGTCCCGGGACAGCCATCTTTCTTT. Using reference TRBV7-9 and TRBJ1-1 for the parts outside the CDR3, the full variable domain is DTGVSQNPRHKITKRGQNVTFRCDPISEHNRLYWYRQTLGQGPEFLTYFQNEAQLEKSRLLSDRFSAERPKGSFSTLEIQRTEQGDSAMYLCASSAVPGQPSFFGQGTRLTVV.

This clonotype occurred many times. The chain combines TRBV4-2 with TRBJ2-3; D perhaps matches TRBD2 (6 bases). Germline CDR1 LGHNA, CDR2 YNFKEQ. V was trimmed by 2 bases and J by 2 bases, leaving 14 bases between them. This CDR3 has 16 amino acids. CDR3 amino acids: CASSQFGTPNTDTQYF. Written as DNA, the CDR3 is TGTGCCAGCAGCCAATTCGGGACTCCTAACACAGATACGCAGTATTTT.

This clonotype was observed a handful of times. The chain joins TRBV30 to TRBJ1-1; a weak D match, TRBD1 (5 bases). V was pared by 5 bases and J by 5 bases, with 18 bases between. Germline CDR1 reads GTSNPN; CDR2 reads SVGIG (reference sequence). CDR3 length equals 14 residues. DNA of the CDR3: TGTGCCTGGGGGACTCTTCATCTTGGGACTGAAGCTTTCTTT. Translating gives CAWGTLHLGTEAFF.

This clonotype was seen a few times. Possible read error: a much larger clone is one base away. The V gene is TRBV20-1, the J gene TRBJ2-7, with TRBD1 matching 9 bases. CDR1 DFQATT and CDR2 SNEGSKA come from the germline V gene (reference sequence). The ends lost 6 bases at V and 7 bases at J; junction bases unmatched: 10. CDR3 length: 13 residues. The CDR3 here is CSASPTGGQEQYF. CDR3 DNA sequence: TGCAGTGCCTCCCCGACAGGGGGTCAGGAGCAGTACTTC.

This clonotype was observed many times. The chain recombines TRBV30 with TRBJ2-7; 10 bases fit TRBD2. In germline, CDR1 is GTSNPN, CDR2 SVGIG (reference sequence). There are 14 residues in the CDR3. V dropped 0 bases and J dropped 6; count of bases not matched to a gene: 5. The CDR3 protein is CAWSVLAGNLEQYF. The CDR3 coding sequence is TGTGCCTGGAGTGTACTAGCGGGGAATCTCGAGCAGTACTTC. Together with reference TRBV30 and TRBJ2-7, the CDR3 gives the full variable domain: SQTIHQWPATLVQPVGSPLSLECTVEGTSNPNLYWYRQAAGRGLQLLFYSVGIGQISSEVPQNLSASRPQDRQFILSSKKLLLSDSGFYLCAWSVLAGNLEQYFGPGTRLTVT.

This clonotype was found many times. This chain links TRBV5-5 with TRBJ2-1; TRBD1 matches 7 bases. Germline V gene data show CDR1 as SGHKS and CDR2 as YYEKEE (reference sequence). The CDR3 is made up of 16 amino acids. V was pared by 4 bases and J by 2 bases, with 9 bases of the junction left unmatched. CDR3 in DNA: TGTGCCAGCAGCCCGACAGGGACATTACCCTACAATGAGCAGTTCTTC. It encodes CASSPTGTLPYNEQFF.

This clonotype was seen repeatedly, ten times or more. CDR3 nucleotide sequence: TGTGCCAGCAGCTCCTTTAGCGGGAGAGGCTACAATGAGCAGTTCTTC. It specifies CASSSFSGRGYNEQFF. V and J are TRBV7-9 and TRBJ2-1; 9 bases are shared with TRBD2. The CDR3 covers 16 residues. V was pared by 4 bases and J by 3 bases, with 7 bases of the junction left unmatched. The germline CDR1 and CDR2 sequences are SEHNR and FQNEAQ (reference sequence).

This clonotype came up many times. The chain combines TRBV7-2 with TRBJ2-1, with a possible D match to TRBD1 (6 bases). Germline V CDR1 and CDR2: SGHTA, FQGNSA. The CDR3 consists of 15 residues. Trimming left V 1 base short and J 6 bases short, with 13 bases between. CDR3 in DNA: TGTGCCAGCAGCTTAGGACAGGACGGATCCAATGAGCAGTTCTTC. Its protein is CASSLGQDGSNEQFF.

About this clonotype: Given the absence of the conserved phenylalanine or tryptophan at the CDR3 end, a read error is likely. The genes are TRBV29-1 and TRBJ2-2, with D hard to call. The CDR3 length is 14 residues. V was trimmed by 6 bases and J by 4 bases, leaving 15 bases between them. The germline V gene encodes CDR1 SQVTM and CDR2 ANQGSEA. In DNA, the CDR3 is TGCAGCGTCCCCGACCTATTAGGCACCGGGGAGCTGTTTCTT. Its protein is CSVPDLLGTGELFL.

In its sample, this clonotype was seen many times. The rearrangement links TRBV12-3 or TRBV12-4 to TRBJ1-6; unclear D gene. The V and J ends lost 1 base and 9 bases respectively, with 13 bases between them. This CDR3 region has 15 residues. Written as DNA, the CDR3 is TGTGCCAGCAGTTTAGAGGGTGGGTACGCTTCACCCCTCCACTTT. Protein sequence: CASSLEGGYASPLHF.

At least ten counts were recorded for this clonotype. The chain joins TRBV7-8 to TRBJ2-2; D is perhaps TRBD1 (6 bases). Per germline, CDR1 SGHVS and CDR2 FQNEAQ. The CDR3 has 14 residues. V lost 6 bases to trimming and J lost 8 bases, with 16 bases between them. CDR3 loop: CASRTGTEGGELFF. As DNA, the CDR3 is TGTGCCAGCAGGACAGGAACCGAGGGAGGGGAGCTGTTTTTT.

This clonotype was counted between two and nine times. The chain employs TRBV7-2 and TRBJ2-5, with D possibly being TRBD1 or TRBD2 (6 bases each). With 2 bases removed from V and 2 bases from J, the gap between germline ends came to 15 bases. From germline, CDR1 is SGHTA and CDR2 FQGNSA. The CDR3 runs to 16 residues. This chain's CDR3 is CASSLQQGTLQETQYF. CDR3 nucleotide sequence: TGTGCCAGCAGCTTACAGCAGGGGACTCTACAAGAGACCCAGTACTTC.

This clonotype was observed a few times. The chain carries TRBV24-1 and TRBJ2-2; tentatively, D is TRBD2 (5 bases). With 4 bases removed from V and 10 bases from J, the gap between germline ends came to 12 bases. CDR1 is KGHDR and CDR2 is SFDVKD in the germline V gene. This CDR3 contains 13 residues. In nucleotides, the CDR3 is TGTGCCACCAGTGAGACGACGGGAACGGAGCTGTTTTTT. This encodes CATSETTGTELFF.

This clonotype was picked up many times. The chain joins TRBV12-3 or TRBV12-4 to TRBJ2-1; TRBD2 aligns across 10 bases. The ends lost 3 bases at V and 0 bases at J; junction bases unmatched: 8. The CDR3 loop spans 18 amino acids. This CDR3 reads CASSFSGGRLSSYNEQFF. The CDR3 DNA follows: TGTGCCAGCAGTTTTAGCGGGGGGCGTCTTAGCTCCTACAATGAGCAGTTCTTC.